These 32 T cell receptor beta chains originate from one sample sequenced in a study of cytomegalovirus exposure and HLA in healthy donors. Researchers ran the PCR with 60 Vbeta and 13 Jbeta primers. Here immunoSEQ multiplex PCR was the method, and the copy in TCRdb shows in-frame clones only, minus some. The table lists under 200,000 clones, about 80% of them singletons. The specimen sequenced was PBMCs. The receptor set was obtained from a woman between 40 and 50 years old in good health and CMV-seronegative.

This clone showed up just a few times. The chain has TRBV30 and TRBJ1-1, with a weak D call TRBD1 (5 bases). Trimming took off 2 bases at V and 0 bases at J, with 13 bases between the two ends. The V gene's germline CDR1 is GTSNPN and CDR2 SVGIG (reference sequence). There are 15 residues in the CDR3. The CDR3 loop reads CAWSTTRQLNTEAFF. DNA of the CDR3: TGTGCCTGGAGTACGACACGACAGTTGAACACTGAAGCTTTCTTT.

J is TRBJ2-5 and V is TRBV10-1; 9 bases match TRBD1. This CDR3 region has 15 residues. With V trimmed by 10 bases and J by 4 bases, 13 bases remained unmatched. The germline V gene has CDR1 WNHNN and CDR2 SYGVQD (reference sequence). The CDR3 sequence is CATSTGTGIRETQYF. The CDR3 DNA reads TGCGCCACCTCAACCGGGACAGGGATTCGAGAGACCCAGTACTTC.

The chain links TRBV7-9 to TRBJ2-7; maybe TRBD1 (6 bases). The V and J ends lost 3 bases and 5 bases respectively, with 14 bases between them. Germline V gives CDR1 SEHNR, CDR2 FQNEAQ (reference sequence). This CDR3 region has 14 residues. CDR3 residues: CASSLAYRAHEQYF. The CDR3 DNA sequence: TGTGCCAGCAGCTTGGCTTACAGGGCCCACGAGCAGTACTTC.

This chain connects TRBV2 to TRBJ2-3; 9 bases map to TRBD2. CDR1 SNHLY and CDR2 FYNNEI come from the germline V gene. This CDR3 contains 14 residues. The junction had 3 bases not matched to a gene; V was cut back by 5 bases and J by 3 bases. The CDR3 DNA reads as TGTGCCAGCAGTATTAGCGGGGGAACAGATACGCAGTATTTT. Translating it yields CASSISGGTDTQYF. Full variable domain (rest looked up from reference TRBV2 and TRBJ2-3): EPEVTQTPSHQVTQMGQEVILRCVPISNHLYFYWYRQILGQKVEFLVSFYNNEISEKSEIFDDQFSVERPDGSNFTLKIRSTKLEDSAMYFCASSISGGTDTQYFGPGTRLTVL.

This sequence joins TRBV7-2 and TRBJ2-7, with TRBD2 matching 12 bases. J lost 4 bases, V lost 1 base, and 8 bases had no gene match. Germline values: CDR1 SGHTA, CDR2 FQGNSA. The CDR3 length is 17 residues. CDR3 sequence (DNA): TGTGCCAGCAGCTTAGTACTTTGGCTAGCGGGAGGGTACGAGCAGTACTTC. This translates into CASSLVLWLAGGYEQYF.

This clone was recorded a few times. The chain employs TRBV6-1 and TRBJ1-4; 9 positions agree with TRBD1. Germline values: CDR1 MNHNS, CDR2 SASEGT. V shed 6 bases, J shed 7 bases, and the junction held 9 bases outside the gene matches. The CDR3 covers 15 residues. The CDR3 loop reads CASSVGQGTGEKLFF. The CDR3, as DNA: TGTGCCAGCAGCGTAGGACAGGGGACCGGTGAAAAACTGTTTTTT.

This sequence joins TRBV5-6 and TRBJ1-5; possibly TRBD1 for D (6 bases). V was trimmed by 3 bases and J by 7 bases, leaving 17 bases between them. Germline loops: CDR1 SGHDT, CDR2 YYEEEE. The CDR3 is 15 residues long. The CDR3 sequence: CASSSGQFPRQPQHF. The CDR3 region has the DNA TGTGCCAGCAGCTCCGGACAGTTCCCACGCCAGCCCCAGCATTTT.

The chain combines TRBV28 with TRBJ2-7; 8 bases map to TRBD1. V dropped 8 bases and J dropped 0; count of bases not matched to a gene: 15. The germline gives CDR1 MDHEN, CDR2 SYDVKM. This CDR3 has 17 residues. CDR3 amino acids: CASGPAMGQEGSYEQYF. The CDR3 DNA is TGTGCCAGCGGACCAGCGATGGGACAGGAGGGCTCCTACGAGCAGTACTTC.

CDR3 sequence (DNA): TGTGCCAGCTGGGAGGGAGCTAACTATGGCTACACCTTC. This codes for CASWEGANYGYTF. The chain employs TRBV6-6 and TRBJ1-2; D is unresolved. Germline CDR1 MNHNY, CDR2 SVGAGI (reference sequence). The CDR3 covers 13 residues. V was pared by 8 bases and J by 0 bases, with 10 bases between.

The rearrangement uses TRBV6-1 and TRBJ2-1; D is uncertain. Germline CDR1 reads MNHNS; CDR2 reads SASEGT. CDR3 size: 14 residues. The V and J ends lost 2 bases and 9 bases respectively, with 14 bases between them. The CDR3 spells CASSEWNPRLEQFF. The CDR3 nucleotides read TGTGCCAGCAGTGAATGGAACCCTAGGCTTGAGCAGTTCTTC.

This chain links TRBV7-9 with TRBJ1-1; 7 bases line up with TRBD1. This CDR3 has 16 amino acids. Per the germline V gene, CDR1 is SEHNR and CDR2 is FQNEAQ (reference sequence). Trimming cost V 5 bases and J 0 bases; bases outside gene matches: 9. The CDR3 sequence is CASSPQRTGMNTEAFF. Written as DNA, the CDR3 is TGTGCCAGCAGCCCCCAACGGACAGGAATGAACACTGAAGCTTTCTTT. The full variable domain, rest sourced from reference TRBV7-9 and TRBJ1-1, is DTGVSQNPRHKITKRGQNVTFRCDPISEHNRLYWYRQTLGQGPEFLTYFQNEAQLEKSRLLSDRFSAERPKGSFSTLEIQRTEQGDSAMYLCASSPQRTGMNTEAFFGQGTRLTVV.

The V call is TRBV4-1, the J call TRBJ2-7; 9 bases are shared with TRBD2. CDR1 is MGHRA and CDR2 is YSYEKL in the germline V gene. The junction had 6 bases not matched to a gene; V was cut back by 3 bases and J by 3 bases. The CDR3 runs 15 residues. CDR3 DNA sequence: TGCGCCAGCAGCCAGACTAGCGGACAACTCTACGAGCAGTACTTC. This sequence encodes CASSQTSGQLYEQYF.

In its sample, this clone was seen a few times. The J gene is TRBJ1-3, the V gene TRBV30; D is uncertain. V lost 2 bases and J lost 2, with 7 bases in between. The CDR3 is 13 amino acids. Germline assignment: CDR1 GTSNPN and CDR2 SVGIG (reference sequence). The CDR3 spells CAWSQSPGNTIYF. Written as DNA, the CDR3 is TGTGCCTGGAGTCAATCCCCTGGAAACACCATATATTTT.

The V gene is TRBV4-1, the J gene TRBJ2-2; 7 nucleotides line up with TRBD1. CDR1 is MGHRA and CDR2 is YSYEKL in the germline V gene. Unmatched junction bases numbered 10, after V lost 4 bases and J lost 5 bases. The CDR3 spans 16 residues. CDR3 coding DNA: TGCGCCAGCAGCCCCCGACAGGGATTAGGGACCGGGGAGCTGTTTTTT. It is translated as CASSPRQGLGTGELFF.

The chain couples TRBV28 to TRBJ2-6; D remains unclear. V lost 3 bases and J lost 0, with 6 bases in between. Germline lookup yields CDR1 MDHEN and CDR2 SYDVKM. There are 15 residues in the CDR3. DNA of the CDR3: TGTGCCAGCAGTTTTCCTCGCTCTGGGGCCAACGTCCTGACTTTC. Its translation: CASSFPRSGANVLTF. The full variable domain, rest sourced from reference TRBV28 and TRBJ2-6, is DVKVTQSSRYLVKRTGEKVFLECVQDMDHENMFWYRQDPGLGLRLIYFSYDVKMKEKGDIPEGYSVSREKKERFSLILESASTNQTSMYLCASSFPRSGANVLTFGAGSRLTVL.

The V call is TRBV27, the J call TRBJ2-1, with TRBD1 identical over 7 bases. J gave up 0 bases and V 4 bases, and 6 bases lay outside the gene matches. Germline V gene sequence: CDR1 MNHEY, CDR2 SMNVEV (reference sequence). The CDR3 has 16 amino acids. The CDR3 loop is CASSSVRGISYNEQFF. Written as DNA, the CDR3 is TGTGCCAGCAGTTCGGTCAGGGGGATCTCCTACAATGAGCAGTTCTTC.

The V call is TRBV6-4, the J call TRBJ1-2; 7 bases align to TRBD1. Germline lookup yields CDR1 MRHNA and CDR2 SNTAGT. The CDR3 contains 13 residues. V lost 2 bases to trimming and J lost 6 bases; unmatched junction nucleotides: 3. CDR3 bases: TGTGCCAGCAGTGACATAGGGGGCGATGGCTACACCTTC. Its protein is CASSDIGGDGYTF.

In its sample, this clone was seen many times. V gene TRBV5-4 combines with J gene TRBJ2-7; the D is unclear. V gave up 1 base and J gave up 7 bases, with 6 bases separating them. The germline V gene has CDR1 SGHNT and CDR2 YYREEE (reference sequence). CDR3 length equals 11 residues. CDR3 sequence reads: CASSLSGEQYF. DNA for the CDR3: TGTGCCAGCAGCTTGTCCGGGGAGCAGTACTTC.

Here the CDR3 DNA reads TGTGCCAGCAGCGGAGGGACAGGGCAAGCTAACTATGGCTACACCTTC. Residues: CASSGGTGQANYGYTF. The V gene is TRBV5-6, the J gene TRBJ1-2; 9 bases line up with TRBD1. Trimming removed 4 bases from V and 0 bases from J; junction bases left unmatched: 7. Germline values: CDR1 SGHDT, CDR2 YYEEEE. The CDR3 has 16 residues.

This chain links TRBV5-1 with TRBJ2-5; 8 positions agree with TRBD1. With V trimmed by 4 bases and J by 4 bases, 9 bases remained unmatched. This CDR3 region has 15 residues. Germline V lookup: CDR1 SGHRS, CDR2 YFSETQ. DNA of the CDR3: TGCGCCAGCAGCCGAGTAGGACAGGGCACAGAGACCCAGTACTTC. It is translated as CASSRVGQGTETQYF.

V gene TRBV27 combines with J gene TRBJ1-5; no definite D call. The CDR3 totals 15 residues. Deletions cut 0 bases from V and 4 bases from J, with 10 bases between. Germline CDR1 is MNHEY and CDR2 is SMNVEV (reference sequence). CDR3 sequence (DNA): TGTGCCAGCAGTTTATCGACGGGAAGAAATCAGCCCCAGCATTTT. It codes for CASSLSTGRNQPQHF.

The CDR3 DNA reads TGTGCCAGCAGTCGACTAGCGGGAGACTACAATGAGCAGTTCTTC. Translated: CASSRLAGDYNEQFF. This chain uses TRBV28 with TRBJ2-1, with 12 bases aligning to TRBD2. The V segment lost 5 bases and the J segment 3 bases; nucleotides outside the gene matches: 2. CDR1 and CDR2 (germline): MDHEN, SYDVKM. The CDR3 length is 15 residues.

The chain recombines TRBV28 with TRBJ2-5, with 8 bases matching TRBD2. The germline CDR1 and CDR2 sequences are MDHEN and SYDVKM. V shed 7 bases and J 4 bases; nucleotides not matched to a gene: 14. The CDR3 is made up of 16 amino acids. The CDR3 protein is CASNSGGRAFLETQYF. CDR3 in DNA: TGTGCCAGCAATTCGGGAGGGAGGGCCTTCCTAGAGACCCAGTACTTC.

The V gene is TRBV18, the J gene TRBJ2-1; D is unresolved. V dropped 3 bases and J dropped 10 bases, with 19 bases sitting between them. Germline CDR1 KGHSH, CDR2 LQKENI. CDR3 length: 15 residues. CDR3 in DNA: TGTGCCAGCTCACCTGTCTCCGGGTCCCGTTTGGAGCAGTTCTTC. Protein sequence: CASSPVSGSRLEQFF.

V is TRBV11-2 and J is TRBJ1-1, with a weak D call TRBD1 (6 bases). Per germline, CDR1 SGHAT and CDR2 FQNNGV. Trimming stripped 5 bases from V and 4 bases from J, with 14 bases between. The CDR3 has 14 residues. The CDR3 region has the DNA TGTGCCAGCAGCGCCCAAGGGGGAGTCACTGAAGCTTTCTTT. Translation: CASSAQGGVTEAFF. Looking up the rest from reference TRBV11-2 and TRBJ1-1 gives the full variable domain: EAGVAQSPRYKIIEKRQSVAFWCNPISGHATLYWYQQILGQGPKLLIQFQNNGVVDDSQLPKDRFSAERLKGVDSTLKIQPAKLEDSAVYLCASSAQGGVTEAFFGQGTRLTVV.

This chain links TRBV11-2 with TRBJ2-1; no clear D. The CDR3 totals 13 residues. CDR1 is SGHAT and CDR2 is FQNNGV in the germline V gene. The V end lost 2 bases, the J end lost 5 bases, and 7 bases lay between the germline ends. DNA for the CDR3: TGTGCCAGCAGCTTAAGGCGGCACAATGAGCAGTTCTTC. Translated: CASSLRRHNEQFF.

This clone was counted a single time. The chain combines TRBV7-9 with TRBJ2-1; no definite D call. The germline gives CDR1 SEHNR, CDR2 FQNEAQ (reference sequence). V was pared by 2 bases and J by 4 bases, with 6 bases between. This CDR3 is 13 amino acids long. The chain's CDR3 is CASSLSRYNEQFF. For the CDR3, the DNA is TGTGCCAGCAGCTTATCCAGGTACAATGAGCAGTTCTTC.

The J gene is TRBJ1-1, the V gene TRBV15, with D unresolved. V was pared by 1 base and J by 1 base, with 10 bases between. From germline, CDR1 is LNHNV and CDR2 YYDKDF (reference sequence). The CDR3 has 15 amino acids. In DNA, the CDR3 is TGTGCCACCAGCAGAGGGGAGGGATGGAACACTGAAGCTTTCTTT. This codes for CATSRGEGWNTEAFF.

This clone was observed a few times. V usage is TRBV5-1 and J usage is TRBJ1-2; D is perhaps TRBD1 (5 bases). Trimming shortened V by 1 base and J by 3 bases, and 13 bases separated the two germline ends. Germline V gene data show CDR1 as SGHRS and CDR2 as YFSETQ. The CDR3 totals 15 residues. As DNA, the CDR3 is TGCGCCAGCAGCTTGAGACAGTTACGCGACTATGGCTACACCTTC. Its protein is CASSLRQLRDYGYTF.

This clone was detected a few times. The V gene is TRBV6-5, the J gene TRBJ2-6; D is ambiguous. The length of the CDR3 is 16 residues. V was pared by 2 bases and J by 2 bases, with 10 bases between. CDR1 is MNHEY and CDR2 is SVGAGI in the germline V gene. The CDR3 loop reads CASSYLRGTGANVLTF. In DNA form, the CDR3 reads TGTGCCAGCAGTTACCTAAGAGGAACTGGGGCCAACGTCCTGACTTTC.

This chain links TRBV5-1 with TRBJ2-1; TRBD1 is a possible D gene (6 bases). Germline V CDR1 and CDR2: SGHRS, YFSETQ. Trimming took off 1 base at V and 1 base at J, with 9 bases between the two ends. The CDR3 is 15 residues long. This CDR3 is CASSLIGGSYNEQFF. The CDR3 nucleotides are TGCGCCAGCAGCTTGATAGGGGGATCCTACAATGAGCAGTTCTTC.

The chain links TRBV18 to TRBJ1-3; D not resolved. CDR3 length equals 14 residues. The V gene lost 5 bases and the J gene lost 4 bases, with 12 bases spanning the gap. The germline V gene has CDR1 KGHSH and CDR2 LQKENI. The chain's CDR3 is CASSSRGQGNTIYF. CDR3 nucleotide sequence: TGTGCCAGCTCATCCCGCGGGCAAGGAAACACCATATATTTT.